The present entry profiles one TCR beta chain with its context. No antigen is known for it. Generated by immunoSEQ multiplex PCR, the TCRdb table keeps only in-frame clones and is missing some. Of over 45,000 clones in the sample, 70% to 90% were seen once. This sample is drawn from a study of graft-versus-host responses after intestinal transplantation. About the study: Every recipient underwent anti-thymocyte globulin induction, then tacrolimus and steroids for roughly three years. Findings and caveats of the study: Investigators detected GvH clones in recipient marrow, with some emerging earlier in ileum or blood.

The CDR3 consists of 14 residues. Between the trimmed V and J ends, which lost 4 bases and 3 bases, there was a span of 11 bases. The V gene's germline CDR1 is SGHDT and CDR2 YYEEEE. The receptor was derived from a human patient who received an intestinal transplant, so some T cells may come from the graft donor. V is TRBV5-6 and J is TRBJ1-3, with D perhaps TRBD1 (5 bases). The sequenced sample was PBMCs, obtained 26 days after transplant. CDR3 sequence reads: CASSAQGLGNTIYF. CDR3 DNA: TGTGCCAGCAGCGCCCAGGGTCTTGGAAACACCATATATTTT.